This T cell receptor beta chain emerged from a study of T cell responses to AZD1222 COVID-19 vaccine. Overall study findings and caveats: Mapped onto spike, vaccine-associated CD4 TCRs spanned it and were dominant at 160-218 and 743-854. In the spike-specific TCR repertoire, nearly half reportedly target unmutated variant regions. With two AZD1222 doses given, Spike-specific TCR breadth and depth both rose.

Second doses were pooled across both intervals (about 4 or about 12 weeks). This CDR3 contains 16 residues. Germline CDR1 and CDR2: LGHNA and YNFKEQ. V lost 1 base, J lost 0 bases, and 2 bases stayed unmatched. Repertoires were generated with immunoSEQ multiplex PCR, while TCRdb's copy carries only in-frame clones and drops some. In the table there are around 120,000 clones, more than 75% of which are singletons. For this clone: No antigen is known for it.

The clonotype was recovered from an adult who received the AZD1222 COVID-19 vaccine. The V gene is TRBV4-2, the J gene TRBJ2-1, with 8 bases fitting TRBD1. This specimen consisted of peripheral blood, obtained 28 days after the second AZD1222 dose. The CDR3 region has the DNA TGTGCCAGCAGCCAAGCAGGGGGCGCCTCCTACAATGAGCAGTTCTTC. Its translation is CASSQAGGASYNEQFF.